The subject of this entry is one T cell receptor (beta chain). Antigen: not known. The source of the sample is a study of shared clonotypes between healthy human individuals. The study's findings and limits: Donors were few, which limited the genetic and exposure-history diversity represented.

TCRdb keeps only in-frame clones here, not all; method: immunoSEQ multiplex PCR. The sample holds about 2 million clones, just under 95% seen once. Naive CD8 isolation took CD45RO-negative cells positively selected for CCR7 and excluded terminally differentiated effector memory CD45RA+ cells. Material for sequencing was naive CD8+ T cells sorted from blood. This receptor was identified in a man aged 18 to 29 in good health.

For the CDR3, the DNA is TGTGCCAGCTCACCAACAGGGACTTCAGACGAGCAGTACTTC. This sequence encodes CASSPTGTSDEQYF. The chain recombines TRBV18 with TRBJ2-7; D assignment may be TRBD1 or TRBD2 (6 bases each). V lost 2 bases and J 5 bases, leaving 13 bases between the germline ends. CDR1 is KGHSH, CDR2 LQKENI, per germline. The CDR3 totals 14 residues. Full variable domain (remainder filled in from reference TRBV18 and TRBJ2-7): NAGVMQNPRHLVRRRGQEARLRCSPMKGHSHVYWYRQLPEEGLKFMVYLQKENIIDESGMPKERFSAEFPKEGPSILRIQQVVRGDSAAYFCASSPTGTSDEQYFGPGTRLTVT.